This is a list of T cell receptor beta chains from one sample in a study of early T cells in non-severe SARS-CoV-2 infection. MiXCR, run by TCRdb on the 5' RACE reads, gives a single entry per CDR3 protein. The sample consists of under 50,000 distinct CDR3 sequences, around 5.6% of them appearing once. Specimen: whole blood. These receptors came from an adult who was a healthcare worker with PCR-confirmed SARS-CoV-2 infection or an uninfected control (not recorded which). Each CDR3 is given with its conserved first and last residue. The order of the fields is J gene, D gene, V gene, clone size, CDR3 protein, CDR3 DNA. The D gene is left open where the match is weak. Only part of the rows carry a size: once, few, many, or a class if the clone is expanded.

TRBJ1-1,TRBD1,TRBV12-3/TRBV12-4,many,CASRVDRGTEAFF,TGTGCCAGCAGGGTAGACAGGGGCACTGAAGCTTTCTTT
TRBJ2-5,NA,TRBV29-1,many,CSGFGTSWYF,TGCAGCGGCTTCGGGACAAGCTGGTACTTC
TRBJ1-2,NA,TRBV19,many,CASSLGQGVDGYTF,TGTGCCAGTAGTCTTGGGCAGGGAGTCGATGGCTACACCTTC
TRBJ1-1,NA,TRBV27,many,CASSSRQSHTEAFF,TGTGCCAGCAGCAGCAGACAGTCTCACACTGAAGCTTTCTTT
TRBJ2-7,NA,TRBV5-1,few,CASSLEGSYEQYF,TGCGCCAGCAGCTTGGAAGGATCTTACGAGCAGTACTTC
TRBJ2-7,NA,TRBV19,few,CASGAGTYEQYF,TGTGCCAGTGGGGCAGGCACCTACGAGCAGTACTTC
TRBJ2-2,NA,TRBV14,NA,CASSHQVGPTSGELFF,TGTGCCAGCAGCCATCAGGTTGGCCCGACCTCCGGGGAGCTGTTTTTT
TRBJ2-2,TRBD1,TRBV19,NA,CASSVKTGISTGELFF,TGTGCCAGTAGTGTTAAGACAGGGATCTCCACCGGGGAGCTGTTTTTT
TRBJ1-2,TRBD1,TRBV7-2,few,CASSLGTGLSYGYTF,TGTGCCAGCAGCTTAGGGACAGGTTTGAGCTATGGCTACACCTTC
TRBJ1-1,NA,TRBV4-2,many,CASSQEEGTGTEAFF,TGTGCCAGCAGCCAAGAAGAGGGGACGGGCACTGAAGCTTTCTTT
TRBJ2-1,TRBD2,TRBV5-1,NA,CASCRDYPGEQFF,TGCGCCAGCTGTCGGGACTATCCGGGGGAGCAGTTCTTC
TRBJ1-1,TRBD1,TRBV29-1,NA,CSVMQGGWNTEAFF,TGCAGCGTTATGCAAGGGGGCTGGAACACTGAAGCTTTCTTT
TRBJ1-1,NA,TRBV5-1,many,CASSSSGWEAFF,TGCGCCAGCAGCTCATCAGGGTGGGAAGCTTTCTTT
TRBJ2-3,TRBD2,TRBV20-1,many,CSAGPSGGADTQYF,TGCAGTGCTGGGCCTAGCGGGGGGGCGGATACGCAGTATTTT
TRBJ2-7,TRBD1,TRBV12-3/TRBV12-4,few,CASRRTGGSVEQYF,TGTGCCAGCCGTAGGACAGGGGGGTCGGTCGAGCAGTACTTC
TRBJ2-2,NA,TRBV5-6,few,CASSLVRGSSGELFF,TGTGCCAGCAGCTTGGTGCGGGGTAGCTCCGGGGAGCTGTTTTTT
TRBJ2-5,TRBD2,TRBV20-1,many,CSAPLASGTEETQYF,TGCAGTGCCCCCTTGGCTAGCGGGACTGAAGAGACCCAGTACTTC
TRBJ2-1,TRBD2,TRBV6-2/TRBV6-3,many,CASSYVRAGGGEQFF,TGTGCCAGCAGTTACGTAAGAGCGGGGGGAGGGGAGCAGTTCTTC
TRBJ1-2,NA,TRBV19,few,CASRRGRDGGSGYTF,TGTGCCAGTAGAAGGGGTCGAGACGGGGGGTCCGGCTACACCTTC
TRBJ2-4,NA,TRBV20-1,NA,CSARDNRDFAKNIQYF,TGCAGTGCTAGAGATAACAGGGATTTCGCCAAAAACATTCAGTACTTC
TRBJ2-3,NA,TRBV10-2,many,CASSDREYSTDTQYF,TGCGCCAGCAGTGACAGGGAATATAGCACAGATACGCAGTATTTT
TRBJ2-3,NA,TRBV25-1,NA,CASSEFNGLDTQYF,TGTGCCAGCAGTGAGTTTAACGGCTTAGATACGCAGTATTTT
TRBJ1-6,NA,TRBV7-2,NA,CASSPFPGTHNSPLHF,TGTGCCAGCAGCCCTTTCCCAGGGACGCATAATTCACCCCTCCACTTT
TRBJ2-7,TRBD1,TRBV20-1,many,CSARPGTGAFLGQYF,TGCAGTGCTAGACCCGGGACAGGGGCCTTTCTGGGGCAGTACTTC